This T cell receptor beta chain was captured in a study of identical twins. Study-level results: Surplus twin overlap in beta out-of-frame sequences was less pronounced. Analyses of zero insertions could, in part, be confounded by invariant MAIT and iNKT cells.

TCRdb analysed the 5' RACE reads with MiXCR anew, one entry per CDR3 protein. The data hold about 520,000 distinct CDR3 sequences, with roughly 21% observed a single time. As for this clonotype: As yet, its antigen is unknown.

The CDR3 runs 16 residues. Germline V gene data show CDR1 as MNHEY and CDR2 as SVGEGT. Trimming stripped 6 bases from V and 2 bases from J, with 14 bases between. The same data also contributed to another study, on T cells expressing NK-cell markers. That work adds: Six donors carried dominant NKG2C+ clonotypes that made up 1.0-7.0% of their CD8+ T cells.

The V call is TRBV6-2 or TRBV6-3, the J call TRBJ2-6; D uncertain. This TCR was recovered from a woman in her late teens or twenties in good health. Sample: CD4+ T cells sorted from blood. As DNA, the CDR3 is TGTGCCAGCAGCCCCTCTCTTTCGGCTGGGGCCAACGTCCTGACTTTC. Translating gives CASSPSLSAGANVLTF.